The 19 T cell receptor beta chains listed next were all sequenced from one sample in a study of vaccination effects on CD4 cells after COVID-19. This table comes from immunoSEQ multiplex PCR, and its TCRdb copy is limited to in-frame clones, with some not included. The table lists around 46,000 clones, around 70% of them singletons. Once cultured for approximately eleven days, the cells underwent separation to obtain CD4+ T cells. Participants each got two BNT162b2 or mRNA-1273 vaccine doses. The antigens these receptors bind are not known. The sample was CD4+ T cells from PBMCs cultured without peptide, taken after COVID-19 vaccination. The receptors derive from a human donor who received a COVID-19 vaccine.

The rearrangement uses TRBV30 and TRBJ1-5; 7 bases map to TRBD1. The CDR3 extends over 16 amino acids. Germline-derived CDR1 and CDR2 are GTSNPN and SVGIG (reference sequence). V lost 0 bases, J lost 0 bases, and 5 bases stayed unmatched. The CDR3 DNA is TGTGCCTGGAGTGTAAGGGGACAGCTTAGCAATCAGCCCCAGCATTTT. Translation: CAWSVRGQLSNQPQHF.

DNA of the CDR3: TGCGCCAGCAGTTCGGACTACCAGCGCCCGGATACGCAGTATTTT. It translates to CASSSDYQRPDTQYF. This chain joins TRBV10-1 and TRBJ2-3, with a weak D call TRBD2 (6 bases). Trimming left V 5 bases short and J 6 bases short, with 18 bases between. The CDR3 sequence is 15 residues long. Germline CDR1 WNHNN, CDR2 SYGVQD (reference sequence).

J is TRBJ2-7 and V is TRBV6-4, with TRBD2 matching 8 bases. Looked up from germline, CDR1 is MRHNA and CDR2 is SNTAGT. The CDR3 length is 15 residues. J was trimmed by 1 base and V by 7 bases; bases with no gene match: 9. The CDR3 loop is CASNESGSWSYEQYF. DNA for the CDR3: TGTGCCAGCAATGAAAGCGGGAGTTGGTCCTACGAGCAGTACTTC.

The CDR3 nucleotides read TGTGCCAGCAGCATAGGCGGCGGGGGCTACACCTTC. It translates to CASSIGGGGYTF. The chain is built from TRBV5-6 and TRBJ1-2; unclear D gene. Germline V gene lookup returns CDR1 SGHDT and CDR2 YYEEEE. V lost 4 bases and J 8 bases, leaving 12 bases between the germline ends. The CDR3 runs to 12 residues.

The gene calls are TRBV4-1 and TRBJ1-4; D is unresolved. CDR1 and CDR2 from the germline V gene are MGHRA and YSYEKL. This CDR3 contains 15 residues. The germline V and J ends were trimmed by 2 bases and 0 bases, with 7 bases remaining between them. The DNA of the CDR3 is TGCGCCAGCAGCCAACAGCGTTCAACTAATGAAAAACTGTTTTTT. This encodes CASSQQRSTNEKLFF.

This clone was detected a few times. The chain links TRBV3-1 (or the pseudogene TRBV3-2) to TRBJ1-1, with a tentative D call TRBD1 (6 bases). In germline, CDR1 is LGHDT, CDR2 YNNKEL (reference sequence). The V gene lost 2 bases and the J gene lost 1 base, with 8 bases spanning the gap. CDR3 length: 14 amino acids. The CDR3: CASSQQTGNTEAFF. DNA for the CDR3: TGTGCCAGCAGCCAACAGACAGGGAACACTGAAGCTTTCTTT.

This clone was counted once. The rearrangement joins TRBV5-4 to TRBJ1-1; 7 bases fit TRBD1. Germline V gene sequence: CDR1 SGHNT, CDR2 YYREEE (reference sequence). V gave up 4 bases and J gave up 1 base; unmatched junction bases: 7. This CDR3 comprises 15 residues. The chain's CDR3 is CASSGQGVRNTEAFF. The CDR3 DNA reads TGTGCCAGCAGCGGGCAGGGGGTTCGGAACACTGAAGCTTTCTTT.

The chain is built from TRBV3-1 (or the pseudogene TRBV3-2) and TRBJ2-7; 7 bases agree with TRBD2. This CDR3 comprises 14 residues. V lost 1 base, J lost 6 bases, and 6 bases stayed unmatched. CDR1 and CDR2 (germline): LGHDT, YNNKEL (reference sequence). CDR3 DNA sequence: TGTGCCAGCAGCCAAGGCGGGGAGCGGGGCGAGCAGTACTTC. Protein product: CASSQGGERGEQYF.

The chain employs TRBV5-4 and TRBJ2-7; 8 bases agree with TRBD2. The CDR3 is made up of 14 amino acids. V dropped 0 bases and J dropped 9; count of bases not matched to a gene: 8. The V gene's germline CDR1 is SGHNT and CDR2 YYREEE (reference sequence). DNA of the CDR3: TGTGCCAGCAGCTTGGCCGGGACTAGTATCGGGCAGTACTTC. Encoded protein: CASSLAGTSIGQYF.

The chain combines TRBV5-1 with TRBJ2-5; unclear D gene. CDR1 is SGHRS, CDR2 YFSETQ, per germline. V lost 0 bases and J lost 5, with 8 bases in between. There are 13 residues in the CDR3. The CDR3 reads CASSLAAFETQYF. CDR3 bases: TGCGCCAGCAGCTTGGCTGCTTTCGAGACCCAGTACTTC.

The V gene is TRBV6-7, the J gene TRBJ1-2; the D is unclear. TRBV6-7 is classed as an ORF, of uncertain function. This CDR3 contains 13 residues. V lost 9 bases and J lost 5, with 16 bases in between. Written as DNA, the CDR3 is TGTGCCAGGATACCACAGAGAGATTATGGCTACACCTTC. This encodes CARIPQRDYGYTF.

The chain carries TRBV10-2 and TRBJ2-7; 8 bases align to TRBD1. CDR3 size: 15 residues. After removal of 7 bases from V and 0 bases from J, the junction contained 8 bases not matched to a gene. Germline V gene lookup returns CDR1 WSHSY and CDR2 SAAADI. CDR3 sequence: CASNEPGTGSYEQYF. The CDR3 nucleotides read TGCGCCAGCAACGAACCCGGGACAGGCTCCTACGAGCAGTACTTC.

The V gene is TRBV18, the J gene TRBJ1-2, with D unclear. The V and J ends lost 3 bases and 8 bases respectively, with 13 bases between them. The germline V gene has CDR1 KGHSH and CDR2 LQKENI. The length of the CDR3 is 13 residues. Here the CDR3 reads CASSPPHTEGYTF. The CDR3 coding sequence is TGTGCCAGCTCACCCCCGCACACGGAGGGCTACACCTTC. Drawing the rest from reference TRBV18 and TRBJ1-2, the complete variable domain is NAGVMQNPRHLVRRRGQEARLRCSPMKGHSHVYWYRQLPEEGLKFMVYLQKENIIDESGMPKERFSAEFPKEGPSILRIQQVVRGDSAAYFCASSPPHTEGYTFGSGTRLTVV.

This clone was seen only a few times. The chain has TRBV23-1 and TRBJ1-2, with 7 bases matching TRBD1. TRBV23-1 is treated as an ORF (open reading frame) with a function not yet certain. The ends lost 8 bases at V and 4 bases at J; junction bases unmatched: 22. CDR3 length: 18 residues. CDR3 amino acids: CASAHLGKKLRGSYGYTF. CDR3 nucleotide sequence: TGCGCCAGCGCCCACCTGGGGAAAAAACTCAGGGGGAGCTATGGCTACACCTTC.

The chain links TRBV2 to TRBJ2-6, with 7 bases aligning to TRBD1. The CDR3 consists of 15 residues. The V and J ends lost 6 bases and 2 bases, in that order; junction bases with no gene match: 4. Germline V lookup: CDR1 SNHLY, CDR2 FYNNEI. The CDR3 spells CASRIGGAGANVLTF. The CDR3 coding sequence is TGTGCCAGCAGGATAGGGGGCGCTGGGGCCAACGTCCTGACTTTC.

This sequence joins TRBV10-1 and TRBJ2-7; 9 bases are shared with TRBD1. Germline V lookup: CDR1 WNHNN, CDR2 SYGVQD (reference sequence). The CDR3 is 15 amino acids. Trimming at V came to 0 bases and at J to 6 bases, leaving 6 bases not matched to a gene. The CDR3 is CASSESWGQGSEQYF. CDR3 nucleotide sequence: TGCGCCAGCAGTGAGTCGTGGGGACAGGGTTCCGAGCAGTACTTC.

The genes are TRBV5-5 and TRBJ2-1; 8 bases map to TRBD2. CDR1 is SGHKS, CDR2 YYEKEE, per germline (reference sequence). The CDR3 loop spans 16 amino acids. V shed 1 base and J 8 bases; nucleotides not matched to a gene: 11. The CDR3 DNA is TGTGCCAGCAGCTTGTCCCCCGGCGGGGGGCAAGATGAGCAGTTCTTC. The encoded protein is CASSLSPGGGQDEQFF.

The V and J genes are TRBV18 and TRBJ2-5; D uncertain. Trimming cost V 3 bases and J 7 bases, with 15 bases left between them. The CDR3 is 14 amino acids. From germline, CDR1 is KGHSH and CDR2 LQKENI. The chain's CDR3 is CASSPFPASGTQYF. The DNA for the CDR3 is TGTGCCAGCTCACCTTTTCCAGCCTCCGGGACCCAGTACTTC.

This chain's CDR3 is CASSQTERRGGELFF. The DNA of the CDR3 is TGTGCCAGCAGTCAGACCGAGAGACGGGGCGGGGAGCTGTTTTTT. This chain uses TRBV27 with TRBJ2-2, with a weak D call TRBD2 (5 bases). This CDR3 has 15 amino acids. CDR1 is MNHEY and CDR2 is SMNVEV in the germline V gene (reference sequence). V shed 5 bases and J shed 7 bases, with 17 bases lying between them.